The entry below gives a single T cell receptor beta chain sequence along with its context. The sample is drawn from a study of blood T cell repertoires in COVID-19. As for the study in general: T cells, B-cell-depleted T cells, or PBMCs provided the cDNA or gDNA that served as material.

Assay: immunoSEQ multiplex PCR; the TCRdb copy retains only in-frame clones and omits some. The table has fewer than 400,000 clones, about 89% seen once. The CDR3 is 13 residues long. Trimming removed 4 bases at V and 5 bases at J, with 12 bases between. The receptor's source is a man aged 55-75 years who had recovered from COVID-19. The sequenced material came from PBMCs or T cells enriched from blood (not recorded which). The gene calls are TRBV12-3 or TRBV12-4 and TRBJ2-7; a weak D match, TRBD1 (5 bases). The DNA for the CDR3 is TGTGCCAGCAGTTCCCAGGGTACCCACGAGCAGTACTTC. Translated: CASSSQGTHEQYF.